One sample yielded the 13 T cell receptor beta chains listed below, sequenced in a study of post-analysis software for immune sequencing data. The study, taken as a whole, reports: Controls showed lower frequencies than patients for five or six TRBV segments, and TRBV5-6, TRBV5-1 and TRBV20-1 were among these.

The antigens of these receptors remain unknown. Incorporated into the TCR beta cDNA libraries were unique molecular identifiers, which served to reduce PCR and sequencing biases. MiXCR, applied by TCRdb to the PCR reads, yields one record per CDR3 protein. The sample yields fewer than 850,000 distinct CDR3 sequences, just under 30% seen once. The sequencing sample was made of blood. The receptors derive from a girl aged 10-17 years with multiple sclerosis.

CDR3 in DNA: TGCAGCGTACTCCCTGTCGGGACAGGTCAGCCCCAGCATTTT. Its translation: CSVLPVGTGQPQHF. The rearrangement links TRBV29-1 to TRBJ1-5, with 8 bases aligning to TRBD1. Trimming took 6 bases from V and 6 from J; bases not matched to a gene: 10. The germline V gene encodes CDR1 SQVTM and CDR2 ANQGSEA. CDR3 size: 14 residues.

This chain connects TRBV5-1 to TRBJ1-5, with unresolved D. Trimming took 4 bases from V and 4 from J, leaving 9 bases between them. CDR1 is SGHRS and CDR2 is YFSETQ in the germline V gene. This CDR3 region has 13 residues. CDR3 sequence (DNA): TGCGCCAGCAGCAAGGACGGGAATCAGCCCCAGCATTTT. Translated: CASSKDGNQPQHF.

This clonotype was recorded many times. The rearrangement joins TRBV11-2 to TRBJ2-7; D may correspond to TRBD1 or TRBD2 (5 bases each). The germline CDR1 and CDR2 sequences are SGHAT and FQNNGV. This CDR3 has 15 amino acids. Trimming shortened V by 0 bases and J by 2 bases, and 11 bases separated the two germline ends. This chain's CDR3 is CASSLELGPAYEQYF. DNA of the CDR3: TGTGCCAGCAGCTTAGAGTTGGGACCCGCCTACGAGCAGTACTTC.

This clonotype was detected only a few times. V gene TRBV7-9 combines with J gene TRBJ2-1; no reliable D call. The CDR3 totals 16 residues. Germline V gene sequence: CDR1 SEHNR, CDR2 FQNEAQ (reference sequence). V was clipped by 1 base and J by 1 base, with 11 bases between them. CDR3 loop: CASSLVPAASYNEQFF. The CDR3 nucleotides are TGTGCCAGCAGCTTAGTCCCGGCAGCGTCCTACAATGAGCAGTTCTTC. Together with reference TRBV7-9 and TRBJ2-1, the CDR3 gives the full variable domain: DTGVSQNPRHKITKRGQNVTFRCDPISEHNRLYWYRQTLGQGPEFLTYFQNEAQLEKSRLLSDRFSAERPKGSFSTLEIQRTEQGDSAMYLCASSLVPAASYNEQFFGPGTRLTVL.

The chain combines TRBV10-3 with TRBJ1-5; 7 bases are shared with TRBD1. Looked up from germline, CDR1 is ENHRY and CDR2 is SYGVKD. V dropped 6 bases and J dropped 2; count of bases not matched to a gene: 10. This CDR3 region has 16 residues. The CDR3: CAISGQVGVGNQPQHF. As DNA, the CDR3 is TGTGCCATCAGCGGACAGGTCGGGGTCGGCAATCAGCCCCAGCATTTT.

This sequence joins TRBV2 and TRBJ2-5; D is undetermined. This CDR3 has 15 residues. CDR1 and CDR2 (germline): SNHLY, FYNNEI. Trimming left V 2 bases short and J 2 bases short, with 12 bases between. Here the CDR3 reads CASSEIRILQETQYF. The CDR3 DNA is TGTGCCAGCAGTGAAATTAGGATTTTACAAGAGACCCAGTACTTC.

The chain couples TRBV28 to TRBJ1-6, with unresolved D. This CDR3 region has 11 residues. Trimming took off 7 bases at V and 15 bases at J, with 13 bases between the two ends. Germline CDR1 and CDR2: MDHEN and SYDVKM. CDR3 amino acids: CASNVGGGLHF. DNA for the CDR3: TGTGCCAGCAATGTAGGAGGAGGCCTCCACTTT.

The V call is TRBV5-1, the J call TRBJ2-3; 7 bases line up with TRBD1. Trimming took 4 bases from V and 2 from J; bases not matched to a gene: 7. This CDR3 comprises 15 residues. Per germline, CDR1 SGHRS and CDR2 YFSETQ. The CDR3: CASSKEGQPTDTQYF. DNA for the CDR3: TGCGCCAGCAGCAAAGAGGGACAGCCCACAGATACGCAGTATTTT. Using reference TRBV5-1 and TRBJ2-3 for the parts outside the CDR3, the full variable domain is KAGVTQTPRYLIKTRGQQVTLSCSPISGHRSVSWYQQTPGQGLQFLFEYFSETQRNKGNFPGRFSGRQFSNSRSEMNVSTLELGDSALYLCASSKEGQPTDTQYFGPGTRLTVL.

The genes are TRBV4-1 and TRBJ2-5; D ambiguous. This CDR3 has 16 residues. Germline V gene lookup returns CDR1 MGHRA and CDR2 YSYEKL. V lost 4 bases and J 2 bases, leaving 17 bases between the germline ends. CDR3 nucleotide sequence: TGCGCCAGCAGCCTCCGTACGGGTGCCATTCAAGAGACCCAGTACTTC. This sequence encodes CASSLRTGAIQETQYF.

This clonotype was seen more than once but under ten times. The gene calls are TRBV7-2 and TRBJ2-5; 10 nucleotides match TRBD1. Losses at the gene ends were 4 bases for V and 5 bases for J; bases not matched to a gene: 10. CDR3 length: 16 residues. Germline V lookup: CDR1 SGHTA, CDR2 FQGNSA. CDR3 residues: CASSSAGTGVEETQYF. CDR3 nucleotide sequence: TGTGCCAGCAGCTCAGCGGGGACAGGGGTGGAGGAGACCCAGTACTTC.

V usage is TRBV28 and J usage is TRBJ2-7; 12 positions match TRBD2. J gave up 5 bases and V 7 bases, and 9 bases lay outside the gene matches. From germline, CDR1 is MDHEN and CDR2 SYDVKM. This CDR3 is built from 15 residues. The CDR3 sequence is CASNASGRAGHEQYF. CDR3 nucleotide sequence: TGTGCCAGCAACGCTAGCGGGAGGGCCGGCCACGAGCAGTACTTC.

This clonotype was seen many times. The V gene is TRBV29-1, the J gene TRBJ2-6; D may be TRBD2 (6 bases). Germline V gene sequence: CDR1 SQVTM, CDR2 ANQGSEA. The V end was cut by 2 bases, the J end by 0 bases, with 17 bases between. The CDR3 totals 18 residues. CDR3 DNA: TGCAGCGTTGAAATCTGGAGGGACGATAGCTCTGGGGCCAACGTCCTGACTTTC. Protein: CSVEIWRDDSSGANVLTF.

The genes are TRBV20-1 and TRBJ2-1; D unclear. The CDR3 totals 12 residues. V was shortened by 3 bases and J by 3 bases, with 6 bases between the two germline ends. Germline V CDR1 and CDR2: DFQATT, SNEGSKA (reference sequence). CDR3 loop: CSARVNYNEQFF. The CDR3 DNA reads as TGCAGTGCTAGGGTAAACTACAATGAGCAGTTCTTC.